The 25 T cell receptor beta chains below come from one sample, sequenced in a study of T cells in localized non-small cell lung cancer. Libraries were prepared by immunoSEQ multiplex PCR; TCRdb keeps only in-frame clonotypes and omits some of them. The sample gives tens of thousands of clones, 91% of which show up once; 4.2% is in the top ten. The sample consisted of peripheral blood, taken before any cancer treatment. The receptors derive from a female donor over 55 with stage II squamous cell lung carcinoma.

The V gene is TRBV5-1, the J gene TRBJ2-7; TRBD1 matches at 9 bases. Unmatched junction bases numbered 6, after V lost 4 bases and J lost 4 bases. The CDR3 sequence is 14 residues long. Germline V gene lookup returns CDR1 SGHRS and CDR2 YFSETQ. The CDR3 loop reads CASSVAGQGYEQYF. DNA for the CDR3: TGCGCCAGCAGCGTGGCGGGACAGGGTTACGAGCAGTACTTC. Combining the CDR3 with reference TRBV5-1 and TRBJ2-7 gives the whole variable domain KAGVTQTPRYLIKTRGQQVTLSCSPISGHRSVSWYQQTPGQGLQFLFEYFSETQRNKGNFPGRFSGRQFSNSRSEMNVSTLELGDSALYLCASSVAGQGYEQYFGPGTRLTVT.

The V gene is TRBV28, the J gene TRBJ2-3; the D is unclear. The CDR3 loop spans 14 amino acids. Germline V gene lookup returns CDR1 MDHEN and CDR2 SYDVKM. V was pared by 0 bases and J by 2 bases, with 6 bases between. The CDR3 DNA reads as TGTGCCAGCAGTTTATGGTCTACCACAGATACGCAGTATTTT. Translating gives CASSLWSTTDTQYF. Filled out from reference TRBV28 and TRBJ2-3, the complete variable domain reads DVKVTQSSRYLVKRTGEKVFLECVQDMDHENMFWYRQDPGLGLRLIYFSYDVKMKEKGDIPEGYSVSREKKERFSLILESASTNQTSMYLCASSLWSTTDTQYFGPGTRLTVL.

The V and J genes are TRBV28 and TRBJ2-7, with TRBD1 matching over 9 bases. V lost 6 bases, J lost 7 bases, and 13 bases stayed unmatched. Germline CDR1 MDHEN, CDR2 SYDVKM. The CDR3 contains 15 residues. CDR3 region: CASRTHGTGQGEQYF. CDR3 DNA: TGTGCCAGCAGGACACACGGGACAGGGCAAGGGGAGCAGTACTTC.

The chain joins TRBV7-2 to TRBJ1-2; 10 bases agree with TRBD1. V shed 5 bases and J 2 bases; nucleotides not matched to a gene: 11. This CDR3 has 17 residues. Germline lookup yields CDR1 SGHTA and CDR2 FQGNSA. The CDR3 nucleotides read TGTGCCAGCAGCATACGACAGGGGGCTCTTGCAAACTATGGCTACACCTTC. It codes for CASSIRQGALANYGYTF.

This rearrangement joins TRBV27 to TRBJ2-7; D unclear. V shed 6 bases and J shed 3 bases, with 6 bases lying between them. The CDR3 is made up of 11 amino acids. Germline V gives CDR1 MNHEY, CDR2 SMNVEV (reference sequence). The CDR3 is CASRSNYEQYF. The CDR3 DNA follows: TGTGCCAGCAGGTCCAACTACGAGCAGTACTTC.

V gene TRBV6-6 combines with J gene TRBJ2-7, with 12 bases fitting TRBD2. This CDR3 spans 15 amino acids. V shed 2 bases and J 6 bases; nucleotides not matched to a gene: 5. CDR1 and CDR2 from the germline V gene are MNHNY and SVGAGI (reference sequence). CDR3 region: CASSYPGLAGGEQYF. The DNA for the CDR3 is TGTGCCAGCAGTTACCCGGGACTAGCGGGCGGCGAGCAGTACTTC.

The chain carries TRBV21-1 and TRBJ1-1; the table's D call of TRBD1 was not tested on the DNA. TRBV21-1 has pseudogene status. CDR3 size: 13 residues. The CDR3 protein is CASSKTRQGLAFF. CDR3 DNA sequence: TGTGCCAGCAGCAAAACCCGACAGGGACTGGCTTTCTTT.

CDR3 protein: CASSPVSGGPSGANVLTF. CDR3 nucleotide sequence: TGTGCCAGCAGCCCCGTGTCGGGAGGGCCCTCTGGGGCCAACGTCCTGACTTTC. J is TRBJ2-6 and V is TRBV5-6; 8 bases are shared with TRBD2. CDR1 and CDR2 from the germline V gene are SGHDT and YYEEEE. V dropped 4 bases and J dropped 0; count of bases not matched to a gene: 9. The CDR3 loop spans 18 amino acids.

This chain joins TRBV30 and TRBJ1-1, with D possibly being TRBD1 (5 bases). CDR1 is GTSNPN, CDR2 SVGIG, per germline (reference sequence). Trimming removed 0 bases from V and 1 base from J, with 15 bases in between. The CDR3 length is 16 residues. This CDR3 is CAWSVAYQGRNTEAFF. In nucleotides, the CDR3 is TGTGCCTGGAGTGTCGCCTACCAGGGCCGGAACACTGAAGCTTTCTTT.

In this sample, this clone turned up once. The chain joins TRBV11-2 to TRBJ2-2, with a tentative D call TRBD1 (6 bases). Trimming took off 3 bases at V and 1 base at J, with 9 bases between the two ends. Germline lookup yields CDR1 SGHAT and CDR2 FQNNGV. The CDR3 extends over 15 amino acids. The DNA for the CDR3 is TGTGCCAGCAGCTTTGCAGGGGTGAACACCGGGGAGCTGTTTTTT. This gives the protein CASSFAGVNTGELFF.

This rearrangement joins TRBV5-1 to TRBJ2-2, with D perhaps matching TRBD1 or TRBD2 (5 bases each). The length of the CDR3 is 16 residues. Germline V lookup: CDR1 SGHRS, CDR2 YFSETQ. Trimming stripped 0 bases from V and 4 bases from J, with 13 bases between. CDR3 in amino acids: CASSLVAGTGTGELFF. In DNA form, the CDR3 reads TGCGCCAGCAGCTTGGTGGCAGGGACGGGCACCGGGGAGCTGTTTTTT.

The genes are TRBV28 and TRBJ1-5; no clear D gene. The CDR3 is 14 residues long. From germline, CDR1 is MDHEN and CDR2 SYDVKM. The germline V and J ends were trimmed by 4 bases and 2 bases, with 9 bases remaining between them. The CDR3 loop is CASSSGGGNQPQHF. DNA of the CDR3: TGTGCCAGCAGTTCTGGAGGTGGCAATCAGCCCCAGCATTTT. Using reference TRBV28 and TRBJ1-5 for the parts outside the CDR3, the full variable domain is DVKVTQSSRYLVKRTGEKVFLECVQDMDHENMFWYRQDPGLGLRLIYFSYDVKMKEKGDIPEGYSVSREKKERFSLILESASTNQTSMYLCASSSGGGNQPQHFGDGTRLSIL.

CDR3: CASSPGTVTDTQYF. The CDR3 coding sequence is TGCGCCAGCAGCCCTGGGACAGTTACAGATACGCAGTATTTT. The chain carries TRBV5-1 and TRBJ2-3; 7 nucleotides match TRBD1. The J segment lost 3 bases and the V segment lost 4 bases, leaving 5 bases of the junction unmatched. CDR3 length: 14 amino acids. Germline CDR1 is SGHRS and CDR2 is YFSETQ. The whole variable domain, remainder taken from reference TRBV5-1 and TRBJ2-3, is KAGVTQTPRYLIKTRGQQVTLSCSPISGHRSVSWYQQTPGQGLQFLFEYFSETQRNKGNFPGRFSGRQFSNSRSEMNVSTLELGDSALYLCASSPGTVTDTQYFGPGTRLTVL.

The chain uses TRBV5-5 and TRBJ2-3, with D perhaps matching TRBD2 (7 bases). The CDR3 contains 19 residues. Between the trimmed V and J ends, which lost 4 bases and 3 bases, there was a span of 27 bases. Germline CDR1 and CDR2: SGHKS and YYEKEE (reference sequence). The CDR3 DNA is TGTGCCAGCAGCCCACGAACCGGGACACACGTGGGGGGGACAGATACGCAGTATTTT. Its translation is CASSPRTGTHVGGTDTQYF.

The V call is TRBV5-1, the J call TRBJ2-1; D unresolved. Trimming stripped 2 bases from V and 5 bases from J, with 14 bases between. Germline-derived CDR1 and CDR2 are SGHRS and YFSETQ. The CDR3 has 15 residues. Here the CDR3 DNA reads TGCGCCAGCAGCTTTGTAGATCCCTGGAACAATGAGCAGTTCTTC. Translating it yields CASSFVDPWNNEQFF. The full variable domain, in which reference TRBV5-1 and TRBJ2-1 provide the parts outside the CDR3, is KAGVTQTPRYLIKTRGQQVTLSCSPISGHRSVSWYQQTPGQGLQFLFEYFSETQRNKGNFPGRFSGRQFSNSRSEMNVSTLELGDSALYLCASSFVDPWNNEQFFGPGTRLTVL.

The DNA for the CDR3 is TGCGCCAGCAGCCCAGACATCTATGGCTACACCTTC. Encoded protein: CASSPDIYGYTF. V gene TRBV5-1 combines with J gene TRBJ1-2; D call uncertain. Germline lookup yields CDR1 SGHRS and CDR2 YFSETQ. The ends were cut back, 4 bases at V and 4 bases at J, with 8 bases in the middle. The CDR3 spans 12 residues.

The CDR3 spells CASSDPQAFYGYTF. The CDR3 nucleotides read TGTGCCAGCAGTGATCCCCAAGCGTTCTATGGCTACACCTTC. The J gene is TRBJ1-2, the V gene TRBV25-1; D unresolved. V was clipped by 3 bases and J by 4 bases, with 12 bases between them. Germline loops: CDR1 MGHDK, CDR2 SYGVNS. The length of the CDR3 is 14 residues.

The chain combines TRBV5-4 with TRBJ2-1; 9 nucleotides align to TRBD2. Germline V CDR1 and CDR2: SGHNT, YYREEE (reference sequence). The V gene end was trimmed by 4 bases and the J gene end by 9 bases; junction bases not matched to a gene: 11. CDR3 size: 15 residues. The CDR3 DNA reads as TGTGCCAGCAGCCCCCAGGGTAGCGGGAGTGGTGAGCAGTTCTTC. Translating it yields CASSPQGSGSGEQFF.

The rearrangement uses TRBV2 and TRBJ2-7; 9 bases align to TRBD1. The CDR3 is 14 residues long. The V segment lost 6 bases and the J segment 5 bases; nucleotides outside the gene matches: 8. Germline-derived CDR1 and CDR2 are SNHLY and FYNNEI. CDR3 loop: CASSLGQGYDEQYF. CDR3 in DNA: TGTGCCAGCAGCTTGGGACAGGGCTATGACGAGCAGTACTTC.

V and J are TRBV7-2 and TRBJ1-1, with 10 bases lining up with TRBD1. Unmatched junction bases numbered 8, after V lost 0 bases and J lost 1 base. The CDR3 totals 18 residues. Germline-derived CDR1 and CDR2 are SGHTA and FQGNSA. The CDR3 DNA follows: TGTGCCAGCAGCTTAGCCGGGACAGGGGAAAGGTGGAACACTGAAGCTTTCTTT. The encoded protein is CASSLAGTGERWNTEAFF.

The chain combines TRBV2 with TRBJ1-6, with 8 bases matching TRBD1. Germline values: CDR1 SNHLY, CDR2 FYNNEI. The CDR3 runs to 17 residues. Unmatched junction bases numbered 14, after V lost 6 bases and J lost 7 bases. The CDR3 spells CASRENPVTGENSPLHF. The CDR3 nucleotides are TGTGCCAGCAGAGAAAACCCGGTGACAGGGGAAAATTCACCCCTCCACTTT.

The rearrangement links TRBV28 to TRBJ1-2; D gene unclear. The CDR3 has 10 amino acids. The germline gives CDR1 MDHEN, CDR2 SYDVKM. V dropped 8 bases and J dropped 5 bases, with 6 bases sitting between them. The CDR3, as DNA: TGTGCCAGCCATCGGTATGGCTACACCTTC. This sequence encodes CASHRYGYTF.

This chain joins TRBV11-3 and TRBJ1-2, with 9 nucleotides matching TRBD1. This CDR3 has 14 amino acids. The V segment lost 5 bases and the J segment 4 bases; nucleotides outside the gene matches: 5. Germline assignment: CDR1 SGHNT and CDR2 YENEEA. The CDR3 DNA is TGTGCCAGCAGCCCAGGACAGGGGCTCTATGGCTACACCTTC. It yields the protein CASSPGQGLYGYTF.

The genes are TRBV7-9 and TRBJ2-2, with D perhaps matching TRBD1 or TRBD2 (5 bases each). CDR1 is SEHNR, CDR2 FQNEAQ, per germline (reference sequence). Trimming pared 3 bases from V and 3 bases from J, leaving 11 bases between. This CDR3 comprises 15 residues. In DNA, the CDR3 is TGTGCCAGCAGCTTCTCCCGGGACCACACCGGGGAGCTGTTTTTT. As protein: CASSFSRDHTGELFF.

The rearrangement uses TRBV6-4 and TRBJ2-1, with D unclear. Germline assignment: CDR1 MRHNA and CDR2 SNTAGT. The CDR3 has 13 amino acids. The V end lost 4 bases, the J end lost 3 bases, and 7 bases lay between the germline ends. CDR3: CASSAGSYNEQFF. The CDR3, as DNA: TGTGCCAGCAGTGCCGGTAGCTACAATGAGCAGTTCTTC.